The entry that follows covers one TCR beta chain sequence. This clonotype was detected a few times. Its antigen is still unknown. No much larger clonotype is one base removed from it; base qualities were not supplied. This entry comes from a study of T cell repertoires in cytomegalovirus infection (dated by TCRdb to about 2019). Study-wide context: The HLA type of each donor mattered for the analysis, because public TCR beta signatures pointed to carriage of CMV infection along with the matching HLA type.

V is trimmed back by 1 base and J by 4 bases, and the junction contains 5 bases that no gene match accounts for. The germline V gene gives CDR1 as MGHRA and CDR2 as YSYEKL. The CDR3, from cysteine to phenylalanine, totals 16 residues. Only CDR3 DNA is held: 48 bases, read in frame from base 1. The paper's findings and limits, for the study overall: In both this cohort and an independent cohort of some 380 donors, the cumulative frequency of public TCR beta family members distinguished carriers of CMV infection plus the relevant HLA type. The ex vivo response was dominated by HLA-C-restricted CMV-specific TCR beta clonotypes, which also provided the single most frequent clonotype in two of eight donors.

Sequencing was performed on an Illumina HiSeq 1500. The public reads were reprocessed in TCRdb via fastp at Q25 and MiXCR, keeping in-frame beta chains. Each record represents a unique CDR3 protein, reported with the most common genes and DNA among its rows. Present in this sample are around 310,000 distinct CDR3 sequences, 17% of which were seen just once. Clones ranked in the top ten supply around 12% of the sample. Sequences were obtained from PBMCs. This TCR was recovered from a human donor in good health (CMV status not recorded). Some clones in this sample may be carry-over from other donors' samples. The chain is assembled from TRBV4-1 and TRBJ2-3; TRBD2 aligns with 10 central bases. The CDR3 reads as follows: CASSQGASGGSDTQYF. Here is the DNA: TGCGCCAGCAGCCAAGGTGCTAGCGGGGGTTCAGATACGCAGTATTTT.